The 8 T cell receptor beta chains reported below all come from one sample, sequenced in a study of OX40 agonist ivuxolimab in advanced cancers. Libraries were constructed by the immunoSEQ multiplex PCR assay. TCRdb re-hosts the immuneACCESS table, in-frame sequences only. Its copies lack some clones; in the studies checked, an unresolved V gene accounts for under half of them, and the cause for the rest is not known. In this sample the table shows 50,000 to 65,000 clones, 65% to 90% of which occur a single time. The ten largest clonotypes hold 0.55% of the sample. This specimen consisted of CD4+ or CD8+ T cells sorted from blood, obtained in a trial of the OX40 agonist ivuxolimab. The receptor source for this set is an adult with an advanced solid tumor such as melanoma, head and neck, liver or kidney cancer.

This chain links TRBV5-8 with TRBJ2-3, with D tentatively TRBD1 (5 bases). This CDR3 has 14 amino acids. V was clipped by 5 bases and J by 3 bases, with 13 bases between them. The germline CDR1 and CDR2 sequences are SGHTS and YDEGEE. CDR3 amino acids: CASRGRQGTDTQYF. The CDR3 nucleotides read TGTGCCAGCAGGGGCCGCCAGGGTACAGATACGCAGTATTTT.

The J gene is TRBJ2-2, the V gene TRBV4-3; maybe TRBD2 (6 bases). V was pared by 0 bases and J by 8 bases, with 13 bases between. Germline CDR1 and CDR2: LGHNA and YSLEER. The CDR3 loop spans 15 amino acids. As DNA, the CDR3 is TGCGCCAGCAGCCAAGAGGCTAGCGAGCTTGGGGAGCTGTTTTTT. It codes for CASSQEASELGELFF.

This chain uses TRBV7-2 with TRBJ2-1; D gene uncertain. The CDR3 runs 12 residues. Trimming took off 5 bases at V and 8 bases at J, with 10 bases between the two ends. The V gene's germline CDR1 is SGHTA and CDR2 FQGNSA. CDR3 protein: CASSPSRDEQFF. The CDR3 nucleotides read TGTGCCAGCAGCCCTTCTAGGGATGAGCAGTTCTTC.

The chain couples TRBV7-9 to TRBJ1-5; TRBD1 matches 7 bases. Unmatched junction bases numbered 6, after V lost 5 bases and J lost 5 bases. The CDR3 is made up of 14 amino acids. Germline CDR1 is SEHNR and CDR2 is FQNEAQ (reference sequence). In DNA form, the CDR3 reads TGTGCCAGCAGCCCAGGGGGAGAGGATCAGCCCCAGCATTTT. Amino acid sequence: CASSPGGEDQPQHF.

This clone was recorded a few times. The chain carries TRBV5-4 and TRBJ2-3; 7 bases agree with TRBD1. Losses at the gene ends were 0 bases for V and 3 bases for J; bases not matched to a gene: 4. Germline CDR1 is SGHNT and CDR2 is YYREEE (reference sequence). The CDR3 consists of 15 residues. The CDR3 loop reads CASSLEGAVTDTQYF. In DNA form, the CDR3 reads TGTGCCAGCAGCTTGGAGGGGGCTGTAACAGATACGCAGTATTTT.

V and J are TRBV19 and TRBJ1-2; possible D gene TRBD1, 5 bases. Germline V gene data show CDR1 as LNHDA and CDR2 as SQIVND (reference sequence). The CDR3 spans 13 residues. V dropped 10 bases and J dropped 5 bases, with 17 bases sitting between them. CDR3 DNA sequence: TGTGCCACCCTTCCGGGACCATCATATGGCTACACCTTC. Encoded protein: CATLPGPSYGYTF. The whole variable domain, filled in from reference TRBV19 and TRBJ1-2, reads DGGITQSPKYLFRKEGQNVTLSCEQNLNHDAMYWYRQDPGQGLRLIYYSQIVNDFQKGDIAEGYSVSREKKESFPLTVTSAQKNPTAFYLCATLPGPSYGYTFGSGTRLTVV.

The V and J genes are TRBV21-1 and TRBJ1-2. TRBV21-1 is shown as a pseudogene. The CDR3 has 11 amino acids. The CDR3, as DNA: TGTGCCAGCAGCATCCCTGATGGCTACACCTTC. This translates into CASSIPDGYTF.

This chain uses TRBV30 with TRBJ1-2, with TRBD1 as a possible D gene (6 bases). This CDR3 is 15 amino acids long. Trimming removed 0 bases at V and 2 bases at J, with 13 bases between. Germline V gene data show CDR1 as GTSNPN and CDR2 as SVGIG (reference sequence). The CDR3 nucleotides read TGTGCCTGGAGTGTATCCCGGACAGTAAACTATGGCTACACCTTC. Its translation is CAWSVSRTVNYGYTF. Based on the CDR3 plus reference TRBV30 and TRBJ1-2, the full variable domain is SQTIHQWPATLVQPVGSPLSLECTVEGTSNPNLYWYRQAAGRGLQLLFYSVGIGQISSEVPQNLSASRPQDRQFILSSKKLLLSDSGFYLCAWSVSRTVNYGYTFGSGTRLTVV.